The 15 T cell receptor beta chains given below trace back to one sample, sequenced in a study of blood T cell repertoires in COVID-19 (dated by TCRdb to 2018 to 2021). Library preparation used the immunoSEQ multiplex PCR assay. TCRdb re-hosts the immuneACCESS table, in-frame sequences only. Its copies lack some clones; in the studies checked, an unresolved V gene accounts for under half of them, and the cause for the rest is not known. For this sample there are 200,000 to 300,000 clones; approximately 84% appear just once. About 3.5% of the sample is held by the ten biggest clonotypes. The sample taken for sequencing was PBMCs or T cells enriched from blood (not recorded which). The origin of the receptors is a woman aged 40-49 years with acute COVID-19.

The V gene is TRBV7-2, the J gene TRBJ2-3; tentatively, D is TRBD1 (5 bases). Trimming left V 6 bases short and J 2 bases short, with 12 bases between. This CDR3 has 14 residues. CDR1 is SGHTA and CDR2 is FQGNSA in the germline V gene. CDR3 nucleotides: TGTGCCAGCAGACTACAGGCCTCCACAGATACGCAGTATTTT. It codes for CASRLQASTDTQYF.

The rearrangement joins TRBV18 to TRBJ2-3; D is possibly TRBD2 (5 bases). The CDR3 consists of 17 residues. Germline CDR1 KGHSH, CDR2 LQKENI. The ends were cut back, 3 bases at V and 1 base at J, with 17 bases in the middle. DNA for the CDR3: TGTGCCAGCTCACCTTGGGAGACTCAAGACGGCACAGATACGCAGTATTTT. Protein: CASSPWETQDGTDTQYF.

J is TRBJ2-1 and V is TRBV6-5, with a weak D call TRBD2 (5 bases). Trimming took off 6 bases at V and 2 bases at J, with 11 bases between the two ends. Per the germline V gene, CDR1 is MNHEY and CDR2 is SVGAGI. CDR3 length: 14 amino acids. CDR3 region: CASRKRSPYNEQFF. Here the CDR3 DNA reads TGTGCCAGCAGGAAGCGGTCGCCCTACAATGAGCAGTTCTTC.

This chain joins TRBV9 and TRBJ2-5, with 9 bases lining up with TRBD1. CDR3 length: 15 amino acids. The germline CDR1 and CDR2 sequences are SGDLS and YYNGEE. Germline trimming cut 4 bases from V and 4 bases from J; bases unmatched to any gene: 8. The CDR3 protein is CASSTPTGGGETQYF. The CDR3 DNA is TGTGCCAGCAGCACCCCGACAGGGGGAGGAGAGACCCAGTACTTC.

The V gene is TRBV19, the J gene TRBJ2-2; unclear D gene. CDR1 and CDR2 (germline): LNHDA, SQIVND (reference sequence). V was pared by 11 bases and J by 2 bases, with 18 bases between. The CDR3 covers 15 residues. The CDR3 protein is CASSGRVGNTGELFF. The CDR3, as DNA: TGTGCCTCCAGTGGCCGGGTTGGTAACACCGGGGAGCTGTTTTTT.

V is TRBV29-1 and J is TRBJ1-2; a weak D match, TRBD1 (6 bases). The CDR3 covers 14 residues. Looked up from germline, CDR1 is SQVTM and CDR2 is ANQGSEA. V lost 7 bases, J lost 6 bases, and 21 bases lay in between. CDR3 coding DNA: TGCAGCGGCAAACAGGGAGGGGGTCTCGATGGCTACACCTTC. Protein product: CSGKQGGGLDGYTF. Full variable domain (rest looked up from reference TRBV29-1 and TRBJ1-2): SAVISQKPSRDICQRGTSLTIQCQVDSQVTMMFWYRQQPGQSLTLIATANQGSEATYESGFVIDKFPISRPNLTFSTLTVSNMSPEDSSIYLCSGKQGGGLDGYTFGSGTRLTVV.

The V gene is TRBV5-1, the J gene TRBJ1-2; tentative D call: TRBD1 (5 bases). Germline V gives CDR1 SGHRS, CDR2 YFSETQ. V lost 0 bases, J lost 4 bases, and 13 bases lay in between. The CDR3 runs 15 residues. The CDR3: CASSLERGGIYGYTF. DNA of the CDR3: TGCGCCAGCAGCTTGGAGAGGGGCGGGATCTATGGCTACACCTTC. Together with reference TRBV5-1 and TRBJ1-2, the CDR3 gives the full variable domain: KAGVTQTPRYLIKTRGQQVTLSCSPISGHRSVSWYQQTPGQGLQFLFEYFSETQRNKGNFPGRFSGRQFSNSRSEMNVSTLELGDSALYLCASSLERGGIYGYTFGSGTRLTVV.

In its sample, this clone was seen a few times. The chain carries TRBV7-3 and TRBJ1-6, with TRBD1 matching over 7 bases. From germline, CDR1 is SGHTA and CDR2 FQGTGA. The ends lost 8 bases at V and 9 bases at J; junction bases unmatched: 7. The CDR3 covers 13 residues. In DNA, the CDR3 is TGTGCCAGCGCCCAGGGGGTTGGTTCACCCCTCCACTTT. It specifies CASAQGVGSPLHF.

This clone has just one count. V is TRBV30 and J is TRBJ2-1; D is possibly TRBD1 (6 bases). The CDR3 totals 13 residues. Germline loops: CDR1 GTSNPN, CDR2 SVGIG (reference sequence). The germline V and J ends were trimmed by 0 bases and 7 bases, with 10 bases remaining between them. The CDR3 loop is CAWSVGGMNEQFF. CDR3 coding DNA: TGTGCCTGGAGTGTTGGGGGCATGAATGAGCAGTTCTTC.

CDR3 amino acids: CASKHREGGGNQPQHF. In DNA, the CDR3 is TGTGCCAGCAAACATAGGGAGGGAGGGGGCAATCAGCCCCAGCATTTT. The chain combines TRBV6-6 with TRBJ1-5, with a possible D match to TRBD1 (5 bases). CDR3 size: 16 residues. Germline lookup yields CDR1 MNHNY and CDR2 SVGAGI (reference sequence). The V end lost 7 bases, the J end lost 2 bases, and 18 bases lay between the germline ends.

This clone was observed many times. This chain links TRBV24-1 with TRBJ2-1, with TRBD2 matching over 9 bases. Trimming took 5 bases from V and 4 from J; bases not matched to a gene: 5. From germline, CDR1 is KGHDR and CDR2 SFDVKD. The CDR3 runs 15 residues. For the CDR3, the DNA is TGTGCCACCAGTGGGGCTAGCGGGAAATACAATGAGCAGTTCTTC. It yields the protein CATSGASGKYNEQFF.

This clone has just a few counts. Other DNA sequences of this sample code for an identical CDR3. The chain carries TRBV29-1 and TRBJ1-1, with 8 bases lining up with TRBD1. After removal of 5 bases from V and 4 bases from J, the junction contained 6 bases not matched to a gene. Germline V gives CDR1 SQVTM, CDR2 ANQGSEA. The CDR3 is 13 residues long. The CDR3 nucleotides are TGCAGCGTTACCACAGGGGGTGGCACTGAAGCTTTCTTT. Amino acids: CSVTTGGGTEAFF.

The chain links TRBV5-5 to TRBJ1-3; weak D call: TRBD1 (5 bases). The V end lost 0 bases, the J end lost 4 bases, and 8 bases lay between the germline ends. The CDR3 is 14 residues long. Germline CDR1 is SGHKS and CDR2 is YYEKEE (reference sequence). The CDR3 loop reads CASSLVQGGNTIYF. CDR3 coding DNA: TGTGCCAGCAGCTTGGTCCAGGGCGGAAACACCATATATTTT.

The chain recombines TRBV2 with TRBJ2-1; 13 nucleotides align to TRBD2. The CDR3 contains 14 residues. Germline values: CDR1 SNHLY, CDR2 FYNNEI. In DNA form, the CDR3 reads TGTGCTAGCCGTTGGACTAGCGGGAGACATGAGCAGTTCTTC. This translates into CASRWTSGRHEQFF.

The chain uses TRBV24-1 and TRBJ2-5; TRBD1 aligns across 9 bases. Germline lookup yields CDR1 KGHDR and CDR2 SFDVKD. The ends lost 4 bases at V and 5 bases at J; junction bases unmatched: 7. The CDR3 totals 15 residues. The chain's CDR3 is CATSDPQGAGETQYF. In DNA, the CDR3 is TGTGCCACCAGTGACCCACAGGGGGCAGGGGAGACCCAGTACTTC.